This T cell receptor beta chain was found in a study of blood T cell repertoires in COVID-19. About the research overall: Samples of COVID-19 (acute and convalescent) were obtained from the United States, Italy and Spain. In each case, the material was cDNA or gDNA derived from T cells, B-cell-depleted T cells, or PBMCs.

CDR3 length: 20 residues. Sequenced by immunoSEQ multiplex PCR; TCRdb stores in-frame clones only, minus some. The repertoire holds 35,000 to 50,000 clones, with approximately 85% as singletons. This TCR derives from a human donor in a cohort sampled during active COVID-19. The V gene is TRBV12-2, the J gene TRBJ2-1; whether TRBD2, the table's D call, matches the DNA was not checked. TRBV12-2 is a recognized pseudogene. The sample taken for sequencing was peripheral blood. The CDR3 DNA reads TGTGCAAGTCGCTTAGAGTCGACTAGCGGGGGTTCCAGCTCCTACAATGAGCAGTTCTTC. Amino acids: CASRLESTSGGSSSYNEQFF.